A selection of T cell receptor beta chains follows, all from one sample in a study of cytotoxic CD8 clonotypes in ibrutinib-treated CLL. Libraries were prepared by immunoSEQ multiplex PCR; TCRdb keeps only in-frame clonotypes and omits some of them. The data contain more than 200,000 clones, about three quarters of them singletons. Specimen: PBMCs, collected after 24 months of ibrutinib treatment. These receptors were obtained from a human donor with chronic lymphocytic leukemia. CDR3s include the opening cysteine and the closing phenylalanine or tryptophan. Fields, in order: clone size, V gene, J gene, D gene, CDR3 DNA, CDR3 protein. D genes are given only for firm matches. Clone size appears in some rows only: once, few, many, or a class for an expanded clone.

.,TRBV29-1,TRBJ2-1,TRBD2,TGCAGCGCCCCTATTGGGGGGGGTTCCTACAATGAGCAGTTCTTC,CSAPIGGGSYNEQFF
once,TRBV10-1,TRBJ1-2,.,TGCGCCAGCAGTGAATCTCCGGGGTTTGGCTACACCTTC,CASSESPGFGYTF
.,TRBV27,TRBJ2-1,.,TGTGCCAGCAGTTTGGGGGGCGCCGGGAATGAGCAGTTCTTC,CASSLGGAGNEQFF
.,TRBV9,TRBJ2-1,.,TGTGCCAGCAGCGGGACGGACTTAGCTGAGCAGTTCTTC,CASSGTDLAEQFF
.,TRBV9,TRBJ2-1,TRBD2,TGTGCCAGCAGCCCCCACTTTAGCGGGAGGGGGTACAATGAGCAGTTCTTC,CASSPHFSGRGYNEQFF
.,TRBV18,TRBJ2-1,.,TGTGCCAGCTCACCGGGGGTTGAGCAGTTCTTC,CASSPGVEQFF
.,TRBV4-1,TRBJ1-5,TRBD1,TGCGCCAGGATTGGACAGGAAAGTCAGCCCCAGCATTTT,CARIGQESQPQHF
.,TRBV18,TRBJ2-7,TRBD1,TGTGCCAGCTCACCACGAGGGACAGGGTTAAGCTACGAGCAGTACTTC,CASSPRGTGLSYEQYF
once,TRBV25-1,TRBJ2-2,.,TGTGCCAGCAGTGACGGGGGAGTCACCGGGGAGCTGTTTTTT,CASSDGGVTGELFF
.,TRBV29-1,TRBJ2-2,.,TGCAGCGTTGAGGGCAGGGGAACGGCCGGGGAGCTGTTTTTT,CSVEGRGTAGELFF
.,TRBV7-6,TRBJ2-1,.,TGTGCCAGCAGCTCCCAATTGGGTTCCTACAATGAGCAGTTCTTC,CASSSQLGSYNEQFF
.,TRBV9,TRBJ2-1,.,TGTGCCACGACCCGGGACGGCGGCTACAATGAGCAGTTCTTC,CATTRDGGYNEQFF
.,TRBV7-3,TRBJ2-1,TRBD2,TGTGCCAGCAGCCCCTACACTAGCGGGAGCGTCAATGAGCAGTTCTTC,CASSPYTSGSVNEQFF
.,TRBV29-1,TRBJ2-1,.,TGCAGCGTTCGGACGGCGTACAATGAGCAGTTCTTC,CSVRTAYNEQFF
.,TRBV7-2,TRBJ2-5,TRBD2,TGTGCCAGCAGCCCCAGACTAGCGGACCAAGAGACCCAGTACTTC,CASSPRLADQETQYF
.,TRBV15,TRBJ2-7,.,TGTGCCACCAGCAGAGAAAGCGACTCCTACGAGCAGTACTTC,CATSRESDSYEQYF
.,TRBV27,TRBJ2-5,.,TGTGCCAGCAGTTCTCCCCACCGGGACACAGAAGAGACCCAGTACTTC,CASSSPHRDTEETQYF
once,TRBV15,TRBJ2-1,TRBD2,TGTGCCACCAGCAGAGGTCTAGCGGGAGGGCCGGACAATGAGCAGTTCTTC,CATSRGLAGGPDNEQFF
few,TRBV2,TRBJ1-2,.,TGTGCCAGCAGCCTTGAGGGAGTGGAAGGAGGCTACACCTTC,CASSLEGVEGGYTF
.,TRBV28,TRBJ2-7,.,TGTGCCAGCAGTTTACCCGAGGGGTACGAGCAGTACTTC,CASSLPEGYEQYF
.,TRBV28,TRBJ2-7,.,TGTGCCAGCAGTTCCCCCCCCAGGGTAACCTACGAGCAGTACTTC,CASSSPPRVTYEQYF
.,TRBV18,TRBJ1-1,.,TGTGCCAGCTCACAGTTTTATGTAGCTTTCTTT,CASSQFYVAFF
.,TRBV11-1,TRBJ2-7,.,TGTGCCAGCAGCTTAGTTAGGACTAACTACTACGAGCAGTACTTC,CASSLVRTNYYEQYF
.,TRBV29-1,TRBJ1-1,.,TGCAGCGTTGAGGAGGGTATGGTTGGGGCTTTCTTT,CSVEEGMVGAFF
.,TRBV5-8,TRBJ1-5,.,TGTGCCAGCAGTTACAGGGTCTTCAGCAATCAGCCCCAGCATTTT,CASSYRVFSNQPQHF
once,TRBV30,TRBJ2-7,.,TGTGCCTGGAGTGTACAAGGGGGACCTCTCGAGCAGTACTTC,CAWSVQGGPLEQYF
.,TRBV28,TRBJ2-7,.,TGTGCCAGCCCTTACCATCAGTACAAGGTTAGCTCCTACGAGCAGTACTTC,CASPYHQYKVSSYEQYF
.,TRBV18,TRBJ1-2,TRBD1,TGTGCCAGCTCACCATCTGGACAGGGGAACTATGGCTACACCTTC,CASSPSGQGNYGYTF
.,TRBV6-5,TRBJ2-1,.,TGTGCCAGCAGTCCTAATAATATCAATGAGCAGTTCTTC,CASSPNNINEQFF
.,TRBV6-5,TRBJ2-1,.,TGTGCCAGCAGCCTTGACGGTGGCGCGCAGTTCTTC,CASSLDGGAQFF
few,TRBV19,TRBJ2-1,.,TGTGCCAGTAGTATAGGGGACGGGGGTGAGCAGTTCTTC,CASSIGDGGEQFF
.,TRBV15,TRBJ1-1,.,TGTGCCACCAGCAGAGGAAGCACAGACCCGAACACTGAAGCTTTCTTT,CATSRGSTDPNTEAFF
.,TRBV28,TRBJ2-7,.,TGTGCCAGCAACAGCTTCTCCTACGAGCAGTACTTC,CASNSFSYEQYF